A single sample gave rise to the 5 T cell receptor beta chains below, sequenced in a study of T-cell memory formation after mild COVID-19. TCRdb processed the 5' RACE reads anew with MiXCR; each CDR3 protein has one entry. The table records fewer than 700,000 distinct CDR3 sequences, 20% to 25% of them present only once. The sample was PBMCs or a T cell subset sorted from them (not recorded which). The receptors here all came from an adult woman who had mild COVID-19 (a few samples of this study predate the infection). Cell type and time point are not known.

This clonotype was detected ten times or more. V gene TRBV12-3 or TRBV12-4 combines with J gene TRBJ2-1, with 11 bases lining up with TRBD2. The CDR3 totals 19 residues. J gave up 6 bases and V 3 bases, and 16 bases lay outside the gene matches. The CDR3 protein is CASSLRVAGGPSIVNEQFF. The CDR3 region has the DNA TGTGCCAGCAGTTTGCGAGTAGCGGGGGGGCCGAGTATAGTCAATGAGCAGTTCTTC.

The chain links TRBV7-2 to TRBJ2-1; 10 bases map to TRBD2. The junction had 10 bases not matched to a gene; V was cut back by 1 base and J by 7 bases. This CDR3 spans 17 amino acids. Germline V gene lookup returns CDR1 SGHTA and CDR2 FQGNSA. This CDR3 reads CASSLGGLAGGRNEQFF. CDR3 DNA sequence: TGTGCCAGCAGCTTAGGCGGCTTAGCGGGGGGTCGAAATGAGCAGTTCTTC.

The V and J genes are TRBV12-3 or TRBV12-4 and TRBJ2-1; 13 bases map to TRBD2. This CDR3 has 16 residues. Trimming cost V 5 bases and J 5 bases; bases outside gene matches: 6. CDR3 amino acids: CASSPPGLAGNNEQFF. CDR3 in DNA: TGTGCCAGCAGTCCCCCGGGACTAGCGGGAAACAATGAGCAGTTCTTC.

This chain uses TRBV4-2 with TRBJ2-1; 7 bases map to TRBD1. The germline V gene has CDR1 LGHNA and CDR2 YNFKEQ. V shed 5 bases and J 3 bases; nucleotides not matched to a gene: 10. The CDR3 consists of 16 residues. The DNA of the CDR3 is TGTGCCAGCAGCTATCGCCGGGACAGACTCTACAATGAGCAGTTCTTC. It encodes CASSYRRDRLYNEQFF.

V gene TRBV12-3 or TRBV12-4 combines with J gene TRBJ2-6; tentative D call: TRBD1 (5 bases). This CDR3 is 16 amino acids long. V was cut by 3 bases and J by 0 bases, with 9 bases left in between. The CDR3: CASSFPGNSGANVLTF. The DNA of the CDR3 is TGTGCCAGCAGTTTCCCAGGGAACTCTGGGGCCAACGTCCTGACTTTC.